This passage covers 6 T cell receptor beta chains from one sample sequenced in a study of patients and donors after allogeneic stem cell transplantation. MiXCR, run by TCRdb on the RT-PCR reads, gives a single entry per CDR3 protein. Of about 960,000 distinct CDR3 sequences listed, roughly 17% are singletons. The sample was blood, either unsorted or a sorted T cell fraction (not recorded which). These receptors were collected from a human donor who was either an allogeneic HSCT recipient or a stem cell or donor lymphocyte infusion donor (not recorded which). It is not recorded whose cells these are; they may come from a transplant donor.

This clonotype has only a few counts. The chain carries TRBV7-3 and TRBJ2-3; tentatively, D is TRBD2 (6 bases). The ends were cut back, 1 base at V and 3 bases at J, with 14 bases in the middle. Germline CDR1 is SGHTA and CDR2 is FQGTGA. The CDR3 runs to 16 residues. CDR3 sequence (DNA): TGTGCCAGCAGCTTAAATCCCGACCGGGGGACAGATACGCAGTATTTT. Its translation: CASSLNPDRGTDTQYF.

This clonotype was counted at least ten times. The genes are TRBV5-1 and TRBJ2-2; weak D call: TRBD2 (5 bases). Germline V gives CDR1 SGHRS, CDR2 YFSETQ. The CDR3 runs to 14 residues. Trimming removed 0 bases at V and 11 bases at J, with 14 bases between. The CDR3, as DNA: TGCGCCAGCAGCTTGGTTTGGGCACCGGGAGAGCTGTTTTTT. Translating it yields CASSLVWAPGELFF. The variable domain in full, completed from reference TRBV5-1 and TRBJ2-2, reads KAGVTQTPRYLIKTRGQQVTLSCSPISGHRSVSWYQQTPGQGLQFLFEYFSETQRNKGNFPGRFSGRQFSNSRSEMNVSTLELGDSALYLCASSLVWAPGELFFGEGSRLTVL.

The table lists this clonotype with a few counts. This chain joins TRBV5-1 and TRBJ2-1; unclear D gene. CDR3 length: 14 amino acids. Trimming pared 4 bases from V and 7 bases from J, leaving 15 bases between. Germline values: CDR1 SGHRS, CDR2 YFSETQ. DNA of the CDR3: TGCGCCAGCAGCCTCATTTTTGGGGAAAATGAGCAGTTCTTC. Its protein product is CASSLIFGENEQFF. Combining the CDR3 with reference TRBV5-1 and TRBJ2-1 gives the whole variable domain KAGVTQTPRYLIKTRGQQVTLSCSPISGHRSVSWYQQTPGQGLQFLFEYFSETQRNKGNFPGRFSGRQFSNSRSEMNVSTLELGDSALYLCASSLIFGENEQFFGPGTRLTVL.

The rearrangement links TRBV30 to TRBJ1-5; no clear D gene. Trimming left V 4 bases short and J 2 bases short, with 21 bases between. In germline, CDR1 is GTSNPN, CDR2 SVGIG (reference sequence). CDR3 length: 17 amino acids. CDR3 residues: CAWNLYEGSLCNQPQHF. DNA for the CDR3: TGTGCCTGGAATTTGTATGAGGGATCGTTGTGCAATCAGCCCCAGCATTTT.

This clonotype has more than one count but fewer than ten. The chain has TRBV20-1 and TRBJ1-2, with no clear D. This CDR3 has 13 amino acids. Germline CDR1 and CDR2: DFQATT and SNEGSKA (reference sequence). V was trimmed by 0 bases and J by 7 bases, leaving 12 bases between them. The CDR3, as DNA: TGCAGTGCTAGAGATCACTTGGGCAGTGGCTACACCTTC. Translating it yields CSARDHLGSGYTF.

The chain recombines TRBV11-3 with TRBJ1-1; D is ambiguous. This CDR3 is built from 14 residues. V dropped 2 bases and J dropped 3 bases, with 10 bases sitting between them. Germline-derived CDR1 and CDR2 are SGHNT and YENEEA. CDR3 DNA: TGTGCCAGCAGCTTAAGGTTGTCGGACACTGAAGCTTTCTTT. This sequence encodes CASSLRLSDTEAFF.